This T cell receptor (beta chain) was documented in a study of OX40 agonist ivuxolimab in advanced cancers. Samples were taken at baseline and on day 1 of cycles 4 and 7. Libraries were prepared by immunoSEQ multiplex PCR; TCRdb keeps only in-frame clonotypes and omits some of them. The repertoire holds some 40,000 clones, with roughly 83% as singletons. V was cut by 4 bases and J by 3 bases, with 16 bases left in between. CDR1 and CDR2 from the germline V gene are MDHEN and SYDVKM. The CDR3 runs to 15 residues. The sequencing here drew on CD4+ or CD8+ T cells sorted from blood, taken in a trial of the OX40 agonist ivuxolimab. The origin of this receptor is an adult with an advanced solid tumor such as melanoma, head and neck, liver or kidney cancer. V usage is TRBV28 and J usage is TRBJ2-7; D is uncertain. This chain's CDR3 is CASSSEGDLFYEQYF. The DNA for the CDR3 is TGTGCCAGCAGTTCCGAAGGAGACTTATTCTACGAGCAGTACTTC. The full variable domain, rest sourced from reference TRBV28 and TRBJ2-7, is DVKVTQSSRYLVKRTGEKVFLECVQDMDHENMFWYRQDPGLGLRLIYFSYDVKMKEKGDIPEGYSVSREKKERFSLILESASTNQTSMYLCASSSEGDLFYEQYFGPGTRLTVT.